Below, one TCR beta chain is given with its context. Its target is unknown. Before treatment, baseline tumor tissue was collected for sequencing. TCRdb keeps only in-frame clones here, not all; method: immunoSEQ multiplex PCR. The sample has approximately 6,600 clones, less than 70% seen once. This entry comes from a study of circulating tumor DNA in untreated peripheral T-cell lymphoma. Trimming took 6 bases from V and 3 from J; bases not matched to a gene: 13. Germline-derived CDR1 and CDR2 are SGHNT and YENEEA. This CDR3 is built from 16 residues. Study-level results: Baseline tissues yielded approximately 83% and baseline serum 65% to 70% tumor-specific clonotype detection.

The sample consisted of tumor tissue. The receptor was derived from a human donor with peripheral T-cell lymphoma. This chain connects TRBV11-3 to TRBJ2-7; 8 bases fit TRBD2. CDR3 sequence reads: CASSSGRRTSSYEQYF. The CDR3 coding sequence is TGTGCCAGCAGTTCCGGCCGTCGGACTAGCAGCTACGAGCAGTACTTC.